Below, 28 T cell receptor beta chains from the same sample are listed, as sequenced in a study of blood T cells in healthy people across ages (dated by TCRdb to between 2014 and 2016). Libraries came from 5' RACE. These reads were obtained on an Illumina HiSeq 2500. A second PCR of about 6 to 12 cycles was run with a J-beta primer mix and a sample-barcoded 5' primer. Using fastp trimming at Q25 and MiXCR clonotype assembly, TCRdb reanalyzed the public sequencing data and kept in-frame beta chains. Rows merge per CDR3 protein into single entries with the most common DNA and genes. The sample yields 1.5 million to 2 million distinct CDR3 sequences; roughly 30% were counted once. Together, the top ten hold 6.5% to 8.5% of the sample. Sequences were obtained from blood. The receptors come from a woman in her thirties in good health.

Turning to this clonotype: A single base separates this from a much larger clone, so it may be a read error. The CDR3 is CSVLQEGDTQYF. The CDR3 DNA reads as TGCAGTGTACTGCAAGAGGGAGATACGCAGTATTTT. The V and J genes are TRBV20-1 and TRBJ2-3, with a possible D match to TRBD2 (5 bases). CDR3 length equals 12 residues. Germline V gives CDR1 DFQATT, CDR2 SNEGSKA (reference sequence). Trimming left V 7 bases short and J 5 bases short, with 13 bases between.

This chain links TRBV7-9 with TRBJ1-1; D remains unclear. CDR1 is SEHNR, CDR2 FQNEAQ, per germline (reference sequence). This CDR3 has 15 residues. Trimming cost V 5 bases and J 1 base, with 14 bases left between them. The CDR3 loop is CASSPPWVGNTEAFF. CDR3 bases: TGTGCCAGCAGCCCTCCGTGGGTTGGGAACACTGAAGCTTTCTTT.

This clonotype was counted a few times. The V gene is TRBV7-9, the J gene TRBJ2-7; D may match TRBD1 or TRBD2 (5 bases each). Trimming took off 5 bases at V and 5 bases at J, with 19 bases between the two ends. Germline assignment: CDR1 SEHNR and CDR2 FQNEAQ (reference sequence). The CDR3 is 15 amino acids. CDR3 nucleotides: TGTGCCAGCAGCCCCGGTCTCGAGGGGCGGAACGAGCAGTACTTC. Protein: CASSPGLEGRNEQYF.

This chain uses TRBV9 with TRBJ1-2; no definite D call. Germline V CDR1 and CDR2: SGDLS, YYNGEE. This CDR3 comprises 14 residues. V dropped 3 bases and J dropped 8 bases, with 17 bases sitting between them. CDR3 protein: CASSGAGEVTGYTF. In DNA, the CDR3 is TGTGCCAGCAGCGGGGCCGGTGAGGTAACGGGCTACACCTTC.

This chain joins TRBV20-1 and TRBJ2-1; 8 bases agree with TRBD2. With 5 bases clipped from V and 6 bases from J, the junction kept 12 bases outside the gene matches. Germline V gene lookup returns CDR1 DFQATT and CDR2 SNEGSKA (reference sequence). This CDR3 has 15 amino acids. In DNA, the CDR3 is TGCAGTGCTCCCTTTTCATCGGGGGGGGTCAATGAGCAGTTCTTC. Encoded protein: CSAPFSSGGVNEQFF.

This clonotype was found many times. The rearrangement joins TRBV29-1 to TRBJ2-7; no clear D. This CDR3 spans 14 amino acids. With 5 bases removed from V and 5 bases from J, the gap between germline ends came to 19 bases. Per germline, CDR1 SQVTM and CDR2 ANQGSEA. This CDR3 reads CSVRTASRVDEQYF. CDR3 bases: TGCAGCGTTCGGACGGCCTCTCGAGTCGACGAGCAGTACTTC.

Comment on this clonotype: This may stem from a read error, because a much larger clone lies one nucleotide away. This chain links TRBV15 with TRBJ2-3; D is unclear. Between the trimmed V and J ends, which lost 1 base and 13 bases, there was a span of 18 bases. The V gene's germline CDR1 is LNHNV and CDR2 YYDKDF (reference sequence). The CDR3 has 14 residues. For the CDR3, the DNA is TGTGCCACCAGCAGAGTAGGTCAAGGACCCCAGGAGTATTTT. As protein: CATSRVGQGPQEYF. The complete variable domain, with remaining parts taken from reference TRBV15 and TRBJ2-3, reads DAMVIQNPRYQVTQFGKPVTLSCSQTLNHNVMYWYQQKSSQAPKLLFHYYDKDFNNEADTPDNFQSRRPNTSFCFLDIRSPGLGDTAMYLCATSRVGQGPQEYFGPGTRLTVL.

The J gene is TRBJ2-5, the V gene TRBV7-7; maybe TRBD1 (7 bases). The CDR3 spans 16 residues. Germline V gene lookup returns CDR1 SSHAT and CDR2 FNYEAQ (reference sequence). Here the CDR3 DNA reads TGTACTAGCAGCCCGGGACAGAGAACAACCCAAGAGACCCAGTACTTC. Translation gives CTSSPGQRTTQETQYF.

CDR3 nucleotide sequence: TGCAGTGCCTTAAAGAGAGGAGGGAGCAATCAGCCCCAGCATTTT. Its protein product is CSALKRGGSNQPQHF. The genes are TRBV20-1 and TRBJ1-5, with D unclear. Per germline, CDR1 DFQATT and CDR2 SNEGSKA (reference sequence). The CDR3 loop spans 15 amino acids. With 6 bases removed from V and 1 base from J, the gap between germline ends came to 16 bases.

The table lists this clonotype with many counts. The rearrangement joins TRBV4-1 to TRBJ2-7, with a possible D match to TRBD1 (6 bases). V gave up 3 bases and J gave up 2 bases, with 8 bases separating them. The CDR3 runs to 13 residues. CDR1 is MGHRA and CDR2 is YSYEKL in the germline V gene. CDR3: CASSHGQTYEQYF. DNA of the CDR3: TGCGCCAGCAGCCACGGACAGACCTACGAGCAGTACTTC.

Regarding this clonotype: A much larger clone lies one base from this, so it may be a read error. The chain recombines TRBV20-1 with TRBJ2-1; 10 bases map to TRBD2. Germline loops: CDR1 DFQATT, CDR2 SNEGSKA (reference sequence). The V gene end was trimmed by 1 base and the J gene end by 4 bases; junction bases not matched to a gene: 1. The CDR3 totals 14 residues. CDR3 residues: CSARALAGYNEQFF. The CDR3, as DNA: TGCAGTGCTAGAGCACTAGCGGGATACAATGAGCAGTTCTTC.

The V call is TRBV10-3, the J call TRBJ2-3; TRBD2 aligns across 11 bases. The CDR3 consists of 16 residues. Per the germline V gene, CDR1 is ENHRY and CDR2 is SYGVKD. The junction had 5 bases not matched to a gene; V was cut back by 3 bases and J by 3 bases. The CDR3 spells CAISDTASGRTDTQYF. The CDR3 DNA reads TGTGCCATCAGTGATACGGCTAGCGGGAGGACAGATACGCAGTATTTT.

This rearrangement joins TRBV20-1 to TRBJ2-1; 14 bases match TRBD2. Germline loops: CDR1 DFQATT, CDR2 SNEGSKA (reference sequence). The CDR3 covers 15 residues. Germline trimming cut 6 bases from V and 4 bases from J; bases unmatched to any gene: 5. CDR3 loop: CSAKGLAGVYNEQFF. CDR3 coding DNA: TGCAGTGCGAAGGGACTAGCGGGAGTATACAATGAGCAGTTCTTC.

V is TRBV29-1 and J is TRBJ2-4; the D gene is possibly TRBD2 (5 bases). Germline CDR1 is SQVTM and CDR2 is ANQGSEA. Deletions cut 4 bases from V and 8 bases from J, with 12 bases between. This CDR3 is 12 amino acids long. CDR3 coding DNA: TGCAGCGTTGGAGGGCCGGGGTACATTCAGTACTTC. Translating gives CSVGGPGYIQYF.

This clonotype was counted between two and nine times. Written as DNA, the CDR3 is TGTGCCAGCAGGGTGGCAGGGGGCGCAGCAGATACGCAGTATTTT. Translated, it gives CASRVAGGAADTQYF. The chain recombines TRBV12-3 or TRBV12-4 with TRBJ2-3, with 8 bases matching TRBD1. J lost 4 bases, V lost 6 bases, and 9 bases had no gene match. The CDR3 consists of 15 residues.

CDR3 protein: CASRSGRRSNTGELFF. In DNA, the CDR3 is TGTGCCAGCCGCAGCGGGCGGAGGTCGAACACCGGGGAGCTGTTTTTT. V and J are TRBV11-2 and TRBJ2-2; D may be TRBD2 (6 bases). Trimming cost V 8 bases and J 0 bases, with 16 bases left between them. The CDR3 is 16 amino acids. Germline V gives CDR1 SGHAT, CDR2 FQNNGV.

Of note for this clonotype: Since a much larger clone is just one base distant, this may be a read error. The rearrangement links TRBV7-2 to TRBJ2-6; D is possibly TRBD2 (7 bases). The CDR3 runs 16 residues. Per the germline V gene, CDR1 is SGHTA and CDR2 is FQGNSA. The CDR3 loop reads CASSLEGGLGANVRTF. The CDR3 nucleotides read TGTGCCAGCAGCTTAGAGGGGGGGTTAGGGGCCAACGTCCGGACTTTC.

For the CDR3, the DNA is TGTGCCTGGAGGCCGGGACAGGGTGTGCAAGAGACCCAGTACTTC. Protein product: CAWRPGQGVQETQYF. The chain carries TRBV30 and TRBJ2-5; 9 nucleotides agree with TRBD1. V trimming: 3 bases; J trimming: 2 bases; junction bases outside the gene matches: 7. Germline V gives CDR1 GTSNPN, CDR2 SVGIG (reference sequence). The CDR3 is 15 residues long. The full variable domain, with the rest looked up from reference TRBV30 and TRBJ2-5, is SQTIHQWPATLVQPVGSPLSLECTVEGTSNPNLYWYRQAAGRGLQLLFYSVGIGQISSEVPQNLSASRPQDRQFILSSKKLLLSDSGFYLCAWRPGQGVQETQYFGPGTRLLVL.

This clonotype has at least ten counts. The chain carries TRBV2 and TRBJ1-5; TRBD1 aligns across 7 bases. After removal of 3 bases from V and 6 bases from J, the junction contained 8 bases not matched to a gene. Per germline, CDR1 SNHLY and CDR2 FYNNEI. This CDR3 spans 15 amino acids. Written as DNA, the CDR3 is TGTGCCAGCAGTGAGAGACAGGGAGGTAGTCAGCCCCAGCATTTT. Its protein is CASSERQGGSQPQHF.

This chain connects TRBV15 to TRBJ1-1; D ambiguous. CDR3 length: 14 amino acids. The V gene's germline CDR1 is LNHNV and CDR2 YYDKDF (reference sequence). V lost 0 bases to trimming and J lost 1 base, with 6 bases between them. The CDR3, as DNA: TGTGCCACCAGCAGAGATTTCTCGAACACTGAAGCTTTCTTT. The encoded protein is CATSRDFSNTEAFF.

This clonotype has ten or more counts. The genes are TRBV10-2 and TRBJ2-7; the D is unclear. Germline CDR1 WSHSY, CDR2 SAAADI. The CDR3 loop spans 14 amino acids. V was cut by 6 bases and J by 2 bases, with 14 bases left in between. In DNA form, the CDR3 reads TGCGCCAGCAGGACGGGTGGGCTAACCTACGAGCAGTACTTC. Its translation is CASRTGGLTYEQYF.

Only a few counts were recorded for this clonotype. The chain has TRBV12-3 or TRBV12-4 and TRBJ2-1; no reliable D call. The V end was cut by 5 bases, the J end by 15 bases, with 14 bases between. CDR3 length: 11 residues. The CDR3 loop is CASSPSVVAFF. The CDR3 DNA reads TGTGCCAGCAGTCCCTCGGTGGTCGCGTTCTTC.

J is TRBJ1-5 and V is TRBV28, with 7 nucleotides matching TRBD1. CDR3 length equals 15 residues. Germline-derived CDR1 and CDR2 are MDHEN and SYDVKM. J lost 5 bases, V lost 3 bases, and 7 bases had no gene match. The CDR3 sequence is CASSFGRGVYQPQHF. CDR3 DNA: TGTGCCAGCAGTTTCGGCAGGGGGGTCTATCAGCCCCAGCATTTT.

This clonotype was counted a few times. The rearrangement links TRBV7-2 to TRBJ1-2; D unclear. The V gene lost 2 bases and the J gene lost 6 bases, with 10 bases spanning the gap. The CDR3 runs to 13 residues. Germline assignment: CDR1 SGHTA and CDR2 FQGNSA. CDR3 in amino acids: CASSLQAMDGYTF. In DNA form, the CDR3 reads TGTGCCAGCAGCTTACAGGCAATGGATGGCTACACCTTC.

As for this clonotype: The junction and the germline gene differ at one end; a read error may be behind it. This chain connects TRBV7-9 to TRBJ1-2; the D is unclear. There are 15 residues in the CDR3. CDR1 and CDR2 from the germline V gene are SEHNR and FQNEAQ (reference sequence). Here the CDR3 DNA reads TGTTCCAGCACTCGAACGGAGGCGCCTAACTATGGCTACACCTTC. This encodes CSSTRTEAPNYGYTF.

The chain links TRBV12-3 or TRBV12-4 to TRBJ2-7; 8 bases agree with TRBD2. The CDR3 consists of 16 residues. V shed 5 bases, J shed 3 bases, and the junction held 12 bases outside the gene matches. CDR3 protein: CASSRLPGTSHYEQYF. The CDR3 DNA reads TGTGCCAGCAGTCGACTTCCCGGGACTAGTCACTACGAGCAGTACTTC.

As for this clonotype: Possible read error: a much larger clone is one base away. The DNA of the CDR3 is TGTGTCAGCAGCGGCGCGGCGGGGGAGACCCAGTACTTC. This translates into CVSSGAAGETQYF. The chain has TRBV7-7 and TRBJ2-4, with TRBD2 as a possible D gene (6 bases). The J call is doubtful: the DNA matches TRBJ2-5 better. Germline lookup yields CDR1 SSHAT and CDR2 FNYEAQ (reference sequence). The CDR3 is 13 residues long.

This clonotype has ten or more counts. V gene TRBV5-1 combines with J gene TRBJ2-1; D may be TRBD2 (6 bases). The V gene's germline CDR1 is SGHRS and CDR2 YFSETQ. This CDR3 is 15 amino acids long. V was trimmed by 0 bases and J by 10 bases, leaving 17 bases between them. The CDR3 sequence: CASSLEGGAISEQFF. For the CDR3, the DNA is TGCGCCAGCAGCTTGGAAGGAGGGGCTATTTCCGAGCAGTTCTTC.